This T cell receptor beta chain appears in the sequencing data of a study of blood T cell repertoires in COVID-19. Study background: From the United States, Italy and Spain came samples of acute and convalescent COVID-19. PBMCs, B-cell-depleted T cells, or T cells provided the cDNA or gDNA that made up the material.

Participants spanned ages about 18 to 100 years and resided in 20 to 30 US areas. Only a few counts were recorded for this clone. In the authors' methods: Estimation of nucleated cell counts relied on the amplification of reference gene primers. TCRdb keeps only in-frame clones here, not all; method: immunoSEQ multiplex PCR. V and J calls plus clone size are reproduced from that table; the DNA served to infer D and trimming. The sample shows about 400,000 clones, 88% of them seen only once. CDR3 length equals 15 residues. V was pared by 7 bases and J by 3 bases, with 18 bases between. Germline values: CDR1 LNHDA, CDR2 SQIVND (reference sequence).

V gene TRBV19 combines with J gene TRBJ1-1; weak D call: TRBD1 (6 bases). The sample taken for sequencing was PBMCs or T cells enriched from blood (not recorded which). The receptor's source is a woman between 40 and 50 years old with acute COVID-19. CDR3 residues: CASTLSGGADTEAFF. The CDR3 DNA reads as TGTGCCAGTACCCTAAGTGGGGGCGCCGACACTGAAGCTTTCTTT. Full variable domain (missing parts from reference TRBV19 and TRBJ1-1): DGGITQSPKYLFRKEGQNVTLSCEQNLNHDAMYWYRQDPGQGLRLIYYSQIVNDFQKGDIAEGYSVSREKKESFPLTVTSAQKNPTAFYLCASTLSGGADTEAFFGQGTRLTVV.